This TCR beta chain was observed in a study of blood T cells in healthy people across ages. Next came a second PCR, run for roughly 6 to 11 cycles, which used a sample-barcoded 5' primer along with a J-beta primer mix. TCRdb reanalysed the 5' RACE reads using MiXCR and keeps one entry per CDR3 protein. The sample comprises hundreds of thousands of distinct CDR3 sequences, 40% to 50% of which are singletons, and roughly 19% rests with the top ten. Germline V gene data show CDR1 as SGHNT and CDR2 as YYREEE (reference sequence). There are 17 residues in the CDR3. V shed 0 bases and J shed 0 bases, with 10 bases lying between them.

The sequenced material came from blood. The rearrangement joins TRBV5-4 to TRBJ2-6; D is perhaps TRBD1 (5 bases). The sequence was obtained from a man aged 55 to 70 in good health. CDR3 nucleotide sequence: TGTGCCAGCAGCTTGGCCATAGGGGACTCTGGGGCCAACGTCCTGACTTTC. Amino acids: CASSLAIGDSGANVLTF.